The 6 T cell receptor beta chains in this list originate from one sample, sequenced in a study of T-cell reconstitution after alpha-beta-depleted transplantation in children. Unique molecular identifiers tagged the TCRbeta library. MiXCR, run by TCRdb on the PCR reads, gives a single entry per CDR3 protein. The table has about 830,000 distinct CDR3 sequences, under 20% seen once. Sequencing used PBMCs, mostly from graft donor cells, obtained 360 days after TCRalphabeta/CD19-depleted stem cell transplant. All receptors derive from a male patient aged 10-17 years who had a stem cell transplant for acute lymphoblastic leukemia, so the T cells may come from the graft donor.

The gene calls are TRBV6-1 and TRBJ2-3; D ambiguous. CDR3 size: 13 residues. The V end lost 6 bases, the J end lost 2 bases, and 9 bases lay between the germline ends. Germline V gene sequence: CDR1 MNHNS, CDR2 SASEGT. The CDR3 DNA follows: TGTGCCAGCAGAAAGGCAGTCACAGATACGCAGTATTTT. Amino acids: CASRKAVTDTQYF.

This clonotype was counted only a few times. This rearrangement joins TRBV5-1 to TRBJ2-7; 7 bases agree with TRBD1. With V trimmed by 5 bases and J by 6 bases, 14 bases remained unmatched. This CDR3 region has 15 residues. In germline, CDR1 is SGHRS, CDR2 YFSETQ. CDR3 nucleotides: TGCGCCAGCAGTTCTGACAGGGCTTATGGGCGCGAGCAGTACTTC. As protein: CASSSDRAYGREQYF.

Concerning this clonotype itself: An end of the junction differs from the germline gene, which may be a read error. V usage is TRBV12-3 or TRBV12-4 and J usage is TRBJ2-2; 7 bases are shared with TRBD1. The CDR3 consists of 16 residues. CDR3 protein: CASSLFRGKVTGELFF. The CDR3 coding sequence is TGTGCCAGCAGTTTATTCAGGGGGAAGGTCACCGGGGAACTGTTTTTT.

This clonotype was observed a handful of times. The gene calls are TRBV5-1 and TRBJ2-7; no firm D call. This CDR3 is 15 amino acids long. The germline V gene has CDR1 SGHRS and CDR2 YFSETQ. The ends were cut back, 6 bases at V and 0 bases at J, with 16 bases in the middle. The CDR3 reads CASTDKGGGSYEQYF. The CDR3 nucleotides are TGCGCCAGCACAGACAAGGGTGGCGGCTCCTACGAGCAGTACTTC.

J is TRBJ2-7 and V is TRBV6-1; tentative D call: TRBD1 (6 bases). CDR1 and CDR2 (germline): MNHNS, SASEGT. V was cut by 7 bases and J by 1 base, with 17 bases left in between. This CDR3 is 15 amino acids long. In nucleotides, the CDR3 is TGTGCCAGCACCCTATATGCTACAGGGTCCTACGAGCAGTACTTC. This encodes CASTLYATGSYEQYF.

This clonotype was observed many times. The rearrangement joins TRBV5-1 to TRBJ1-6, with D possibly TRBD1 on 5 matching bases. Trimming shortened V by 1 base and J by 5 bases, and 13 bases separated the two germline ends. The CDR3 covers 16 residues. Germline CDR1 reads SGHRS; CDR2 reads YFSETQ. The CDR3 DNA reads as TGCGCCAGCAGCTTGAGCCTGGGACCGGATAATTCACCCCTCCACTTT. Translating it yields CASSLSLGPDNSPLHF.